This is a list of T cell receptor beta chains from one sample in a study of follicular helper T cells after annual influenza vaccination. Libraries were prepared by immunoSEQ multiplex PCR; TCRdb keeps only in-frame clonotypes and omits some of them. The data hold 27,000 or so clones, with 65% to 85% observed a single time. The sample consisted of CXCR5+ CD38- circulating T follicular helper cells from blood, taken on the day of influenza vaccination. The receptor source for this set is an adult who received the influenza vaccine. Both conserved end residues are part of each CDR3. Fields, in order: V gene, D gene, clone size, J gene, CDR3 protein, CDR3 DNA. The D gene is left open where the match is weak. The size entry is marked missing in some rows and otherwise reads once, few, many or a size class.

V: TRBV11-1
D: NA
size: NA
J: TRBJ2-5
CDR3: CASSPGTRQETQYF
DNA: TGTGCCAGCAGCCCCGGGACACGGCAAGAGACCCAGTACTTC

V: TRBV2
D: TRBD1
size: NA
J: TRBJ1-5
CDR3: CASRLQGDQPQHF
DNA: TGTGCCAGCAGACTACAGGGGGATCAGCCCCAGCATTTT

V: TRBV10-3
D: NA
size: NA
J: TRBJ1-2
CDR3: CAISPRQDIYGYTF
DNA: TGTGCCATCAGCCCCAGACAAGATATCTATGGCTACACCTTC

V: TRBV7-2
D: TRBD2
size: NA
J: TRBJ2-3
CDR3: CASSLVTSGARSTDTQYF
DNA: TGTGCCAGCAGCTTGGTGACTAGCGGGGCCCGAAGCACAGATACGCAGTATTTT

V: TRBV15
D: NA
size: NA
J: TRBJ1-2
CDR3: CATSRGGEGNYGYTF
DNA: TGTGCCACCAGCAGAGGGGGGGAAGGAAACTATGGCTACACCTTC

V: TRBV5-1
D: TRBD2
size: once
J: TRBJ2-2
CDR3: CASSVSGGNTGELFF
DNA: TGCGCCAGCAGCGTTAGCGGGGGCAACACCGGGGAGCTGTTTTTT

V: TRBV5-1
D: TRBD1
size: NA
J: TRBJ1-1
CDR3: CASSYGQGKAFF
DNA: TGCGCCAGCAGCTACGGACAGGGAAAAGCTTTCTTT

V: TRBV7-6
D: NA
size: once
J: TRBJ2-1
CDR3: CASSLGALAGISEQFF
DNA: TGTGCCAGCAGCTTAGGTGCCCTCGCGGGTATCAGTGAGCAGTTCTTC

V: TRBV11-2
D: NA
size: NA
J: TRBJ1-2
CDR3: CASSPPDGLYNYGYTF
DNA: TGTGCCAGCAGCCCCCCCGACGGGTTATACAACTATGGCTACACCTTC

V: TRBV5-5
D: TRBD2
size: NA
J: TRBJ2-3
CDR3: CASSLFGGRGVDTQYF
DNA: TGTGCCAGCAGCTTGTTCGGCGGGAGGGGAGTAGATACGCAGTATTTT

V: TRBV6-1
D: TRBD2
size: NA
J: TRBJ2-3
CDR3: CASTSGGAQNTQYF
DNA: TGTGCCAGCACGAGCGGGGGGGCGCAAAATACGCAGTATTTT

V: TRBV27
D: NA
size: NA
J: TRBJ1-1
CDR3: CASRPQRQATEAFF
DNA: TGTGCCAGCAGACCCCAGCGACAGGCCACTGAAGCTTTCTTT

V: TRBV6-1
D: NA
size: NA
J: TRBJ2-1
CDR3: CASSRGTSYEQFF
DNA: TGTGCCAGCAGTAGGGGGACCAGCTATGAGCAGTTCTTC

V: TRBV5-4
D: NA
size: NA
J: TRBJ2-1
CDR3: CASSGGRNEQFF
DNA: TGTGCCAGCAGCGGGGGCCGAAATGAGCAGTTCTTC

V: TRBV5-1
D: TRBD1
size: once
J: TRBJ1-2
CDR3: CASSLQGGRLDGYTF
DNA: TGCGCCAGCAGCCTACAGGGGGGTCGCTTGGATGGCTACACCTTC

V: TRBV7-2
D: TRBD2
size: NA
J: TRBJ2-1
CDR3: CASSLPSGVEQFF
DNA: TGTGCCAGCAGCTTACCTAGCGGGGTGGAGCAGTTCTTC

V: TRBV5-1
D: NA
size: few
J: TRBJ1-4
CDR3: CASSLRANEKLFF
DNA: TGCGCCAGCAGCTTGCGTGCTAATGAAAAACTGTTTTTT

V: TRBV19
D: NA
size: NA
J: TRBJ2-3
CDR3: CASSPRGSPSTDTQYF
DNA: TGTGCCAGTAGTCCCCGGGGTAGCCCGAGCACAGATACGCAGTATTTT

V: TRBV27
D: TRBD1
size: NA
J: TRBJ2-7
CDR3: CASSFLPGAGGYEQYF
DNA: TGTGCCAGCAGTTTTCTCCCCGGGGCAGGGGGCTACGAGCAGTACTTC

V: TRBV6-1
D: NA
size: once
J: TRBJ2-5
CDR3: CASSVTSLETQYF
DNA: TGTGCCAGCAGTGTCACGAGTCTGGAGACCCAGTACTTC

V: TRBV6-5
D: NA
size: NA
J: TRBJ1-1
CDR3: CASSLRGNTEAFF
DNA: TGTGCCAGCAGCCTCCGGGGGAACACTGAAGCTTTCTTT

V: TRBV6-1
D: TRBD1
size: once
J: TRBJ2-5
CDR3: CASSEHRGTVTQYF
DNA: TGTGCCAGCAGTGAACACAGGGGAACGGTGACCCAGTACTTC

V: TRBV6-6
D: NA
size: NA
J: TRBJ2-1
CDR3: CASSYDIPSYNEQFF
DNA: TGTGCCAGCAGTTACGACATTCCCTCCTACAATGAGCAGTTCTTC

V: TRBV5-1
D: NA
size: NA
J: TRBJ2-5
CDR3: CASSLWAGETQYF
DNA: TGCGCCAGCAGCTTGTGGGCTGGGGAGACCCAGTACTTC

V: TRBV5-4
D: TRBD2
size: once
J: TRBJ2-3
CDR3: CASSPLAGATDTQYF
DNA: TGTGCCAGCAGCCCCCTCGCGGGAGCGACAGATACGCAGTATTTT

V: TRBV7-9
D: NA
size: NA
J: TRBJ1-2
CDR3: CASSLTEEGYTF
DNA: TGTGCCAGCAGCTTAACCGAAGAGGGCTACACCTTC

V: TRBV6-1
D: TRBD1
size: once
J: TRBJ1-1
CDR3: CASSGDRLNTEAFF
DNA: TGTGCCAGCAGTGGGGACAGGCTGAACACTGAAGCTTTCTTT

V: TRBV5-1
D: NA
size: NA
J: TRBJ2-3
CDR3: CASSQDSPIDTQYF
DNA: TGCGCCAGCAGCCAGGACAGCCCCATAGATACGCAGTATTTT

V: TRBV5-6
D: NA
size: NA
J: TRBJ2-3
CDR3: CASGWTGTSSTDTQYF
DNA: TGTGCCAGCGGCTGGACCGGGACTTCCAGCACAGATACGCAGTATTTT

V: TRBV18
D: NA
size: NA
J: TRBJ2-3
CDR3: CASSRQGSTDTQYF
DNA: TGTGCCAGCTCGCGCCAGGGGAGCACAGATACGCAGTATTTT

V: TRBV29-1
D: TRBD2
size: NA
J: TRBJ2-1
CDR3: CSSERVGGVSYNEQFF
DNA: TGCAGCTCTGAGAGGGTCGGGGGGGTCTCCTACAATGAGCAGTTCTTC

V: TRBV7-9
D: NA
size: NA
J: TRBJ1-2
CDR3: CASSLALSYGYTF
DNA: TGTGCCAGCAGCTTAGCTCTGAGCTATGGCTACACCTTC

V: TRBV7-6
D: NA
size: NA
J: TRBJ1-6
CDR3: CASSLSTAADTEVSPLHF
DNA: TGTGCCAGCAGCTTAAGCACGGCGGCGGACACTGAAGTGTCACCCCTCCACTTT

V: TRBV6-6
D: NA
size: NA
J: TRBJ1-2
CDR3: CASTRYWGGGYTF
DNA: TGTGCCAGCACCAGATACTGGGGCGGAGGCTACACCTTC

V: TRBV2
D: TRBD2
size: NA
J: TRBJ2-3
CDR3: CASSPGTSGTDTQYF
DNA: TGTGCCAGCAGTCCCGGGACTAGCGGGACGGATACGCAGTATTTT

V: TRBV5-1
D: NA
size: NA
J: TRBJ1-4
CDR3: CASSRDISATNEKLFF
DNA: TGCGCCAGCAGTAGGGACATTTCTGCAACTAATGAAAAACTGTTTTTT

V: TRBV5-5
D: NA
size: few
J: TRBJ2-2
CDR3: CASRQVQAARNTGELFF
DNA: TGTGCCAGCAGGCAAGTACAGGCCGCGAGGAACACCGGGGAGCTGTTTTTT

V: TRBV6-1
D: TRBD2
size: few
J: TRBJ2-1
CDR3: CASMAGGSSYNEQFF
DNA: TGTGCCAGCATGGCGGGGGGGAGCTCCTACAATGAGCAGTTCTTC

V: TRBV12-2
D: NA
size: few
J: TRBJ2-5
CDR3: CASRFGGGKKETQYF
DNA: TGTGCAAGTCGCTTTGGGGGGGGGAAAAAAGAGACCCAGTACTTC

V: TRBV7-2
D: TRBD1
size: NA
J: TRBJ2-3
CDR3: CASSPRGTGTDTQYF
DNA: TGTGCCAGCAGCCCCCGAGGGACAGGCACAGATACGCAGTATTTT

V: TRBV12-5
D: TRBD1
size: few
J: TRBJ1-6
CDR3: CASGITGGNSPLHF
DNA: TGTGCTAGTGGGATCACAGGGGGAAATTCACCCCTCCACTTT

V: TRBV5-1
D: TRBD2
size: NA
J: TRBJ2-7
CDR3: CASSDGGASYEQYF
DNA: TGCGCCAGCTCCGACGGGGGGGCATCGTACGAGCAGTACTTC

V: TRBV2
D: TRBD2
size: NA
J: TRBJ2-5
CDR3: CASSLTSGRRETQYF
DNA: TGTGCCAGCAGCCTGACTAGCGGGAGACGAGAGACCCAGTACTTC

V: TRBV18
D: TRBD1
size: NA
J: TRBJ1-1
CDR3: CASSLAQGAFTEAFF
DNA: TGTGCCAGCTCACTGGCACAGGGGGCCTTCACTGAAGCTTTCTTT

V: TRBV7-4
D: TRBD2
size: NA
J: TRBJ2-3
CDR3: CASSLKLAGGITDTQYF
DNA: TGTGCCAGCAGCTTAAAACTAGCGGGGGGGATCACAGATACGCAGTATTTT

V: TRBV5-1
D: NA
size: NA
J: TRBJ1-1
CDR3: CASTERAQGENTEAFF
DNA: TGCGCCAGCACTGAAAGAGCACAGGGAGAGAACACTGAAGCTTTCTTT

V: TRBV18
D: NA
size: NA
J: TRBJ1-3
CDR3: CASSPPYSSGNTIYF
DNA: TGTGCCAGCTCACCACCGTATAGCTCTGGAAACACCATATATTTT

V: TRBV2
D: TRBD2
size: NA
J: TRBJ2-3
CDR3: CASSQTSPYTDTQYF
DNA: TGTGCCAGCAGCCAGACTAGCCCTTACACAGATACGCAGTATTTT